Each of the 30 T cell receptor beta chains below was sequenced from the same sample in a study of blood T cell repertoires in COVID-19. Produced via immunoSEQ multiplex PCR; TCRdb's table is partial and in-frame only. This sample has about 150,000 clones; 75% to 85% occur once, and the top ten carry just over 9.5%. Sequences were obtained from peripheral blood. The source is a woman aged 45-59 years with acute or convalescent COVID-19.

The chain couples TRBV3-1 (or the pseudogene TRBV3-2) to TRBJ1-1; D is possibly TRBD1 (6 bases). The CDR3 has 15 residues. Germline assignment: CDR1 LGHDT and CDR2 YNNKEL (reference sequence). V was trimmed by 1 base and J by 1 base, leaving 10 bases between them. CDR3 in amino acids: CASSQVGGANTEAFF. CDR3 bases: TGTGCCAGCAGCCAAGTAGGGGGGGCGAACACTGAAGCTTTCTTT.

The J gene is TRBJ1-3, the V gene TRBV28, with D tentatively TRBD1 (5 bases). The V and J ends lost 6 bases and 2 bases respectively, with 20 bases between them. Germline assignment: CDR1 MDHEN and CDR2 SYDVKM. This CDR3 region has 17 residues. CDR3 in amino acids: CASSPAGGGFTGNTIYF. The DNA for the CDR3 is TGTGCCAGCAGCCCGGCGGGCGGGGGATTTACTGGAAACACCATATATTTT.

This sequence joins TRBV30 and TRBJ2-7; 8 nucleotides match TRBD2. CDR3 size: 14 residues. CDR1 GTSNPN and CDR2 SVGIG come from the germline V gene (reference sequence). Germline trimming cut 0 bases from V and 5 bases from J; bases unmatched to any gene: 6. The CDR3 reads CAWSVGLALNEQYF. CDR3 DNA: TGTGCCTGGAGTGTTGGACTAGCTCTGAACGAGCAGTACTTC.

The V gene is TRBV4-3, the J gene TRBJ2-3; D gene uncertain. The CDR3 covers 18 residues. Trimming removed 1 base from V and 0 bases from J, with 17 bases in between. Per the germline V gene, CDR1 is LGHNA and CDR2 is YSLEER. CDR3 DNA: TGCGCCAGCAGCCAAGTCCTCCCGGCGGATGTGAGCACAGATACGCAGTATTTT. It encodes CASSQVLPADVSTDTQYF.

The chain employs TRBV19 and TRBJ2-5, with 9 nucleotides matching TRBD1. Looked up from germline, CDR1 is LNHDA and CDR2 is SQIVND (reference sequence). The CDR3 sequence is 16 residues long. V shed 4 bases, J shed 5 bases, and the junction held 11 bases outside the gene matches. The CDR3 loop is CASSKRGGQGLETQYF. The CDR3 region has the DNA TGTGCCAGTAGTAAGAGGGGGGGACAGGGTCTCGAGACCCAGTACTTC.

The CDR3 coding sequence is TGCAGCGTCCGGACAGGGAGGGGCAACGAGCAGTACTTC. Translation: CSVRTGRGNEQYF. The V and J genes are TRBV29-1 and TRBJ2-7; D may be TRBD1 (8 bases). The length of the CDR3 is 13 residues. Trimming cost V 6 bases and J 5 bases, with 17 bases left between them. Germline values: CDR1 SQVTM, CDR2 ANQGSEA.

The CDR3: CATSRDGGGLGPQHF. CDR3 DNA: TGTGCCACCAGCAGAGATGGGGGTGGACTAGGGCCCCAGCATTTT. The gene calls are TRBV15 and TRBJ1-5; D is possibly TRBD1 (5 bases). The V and J ends lost 0 bases and 9 bases respectively, with 15 bases between them. The CDR3 has 15 amino acids. Germline V gives CDR1 LNHNV, CDR2 YYDKDF (reference sequence).

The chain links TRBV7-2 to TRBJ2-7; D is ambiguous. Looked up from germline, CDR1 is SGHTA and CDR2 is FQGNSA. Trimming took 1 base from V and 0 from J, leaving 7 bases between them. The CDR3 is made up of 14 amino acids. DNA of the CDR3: TGTGCCAGCAGCTTAGACAGTCACTCCTACGAGCAGTACTTC. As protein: CASSLDSHSYEQYF.

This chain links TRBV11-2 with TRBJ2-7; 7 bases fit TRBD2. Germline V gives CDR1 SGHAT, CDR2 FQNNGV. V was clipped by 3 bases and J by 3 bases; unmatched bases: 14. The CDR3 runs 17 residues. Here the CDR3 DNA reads TGTGCCAGCAGCTTTATCCCGACTAGCAGGACTTACTACGAGCAGTACTTC. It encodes CASSFIPTSRTYYEQYF.

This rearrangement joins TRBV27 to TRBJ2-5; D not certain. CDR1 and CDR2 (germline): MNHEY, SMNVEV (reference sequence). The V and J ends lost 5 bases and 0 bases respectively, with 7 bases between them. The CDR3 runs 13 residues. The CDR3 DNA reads TGTGCCAGCAGTCCCCAGTACCAAGAGACCCAGTACTTC. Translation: CASSPQYQETQYF.

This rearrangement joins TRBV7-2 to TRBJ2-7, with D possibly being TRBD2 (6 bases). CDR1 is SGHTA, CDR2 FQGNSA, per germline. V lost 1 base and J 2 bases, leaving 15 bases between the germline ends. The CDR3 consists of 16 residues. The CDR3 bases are TGTGCCAGCAGCTTAGGAACCGGGACTGTTACCTACGAGCAGTACTTC. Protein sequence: CASSLGTGTVTYEQYF.

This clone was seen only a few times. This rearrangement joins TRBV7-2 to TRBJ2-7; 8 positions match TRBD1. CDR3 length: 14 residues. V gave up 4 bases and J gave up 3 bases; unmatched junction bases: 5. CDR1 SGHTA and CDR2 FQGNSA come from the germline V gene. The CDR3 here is CASSSSTGDYEQYF. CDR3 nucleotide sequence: TGTGCCAGCAGCTCTTCGACAGGGGACTACGAGCAGTACTTC.

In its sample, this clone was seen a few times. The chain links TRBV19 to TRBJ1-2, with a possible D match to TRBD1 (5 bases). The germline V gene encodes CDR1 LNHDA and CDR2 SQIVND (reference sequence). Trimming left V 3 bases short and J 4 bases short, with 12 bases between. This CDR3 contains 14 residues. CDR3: CASSIREVGYGYTF. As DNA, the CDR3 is TGTGCCAGTAGTATCAGGGAGGTTGGCTATGGCTACACCTTC.

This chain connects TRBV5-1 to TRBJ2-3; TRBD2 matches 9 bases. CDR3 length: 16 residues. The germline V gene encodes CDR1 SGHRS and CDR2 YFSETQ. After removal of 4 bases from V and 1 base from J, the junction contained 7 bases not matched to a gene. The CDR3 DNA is TGCGCCAGCAGCCTAGGAGGCGGGGGGGGCACAGATACGCAGTATTTT. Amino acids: CASSLGGGGGTDTQYF.

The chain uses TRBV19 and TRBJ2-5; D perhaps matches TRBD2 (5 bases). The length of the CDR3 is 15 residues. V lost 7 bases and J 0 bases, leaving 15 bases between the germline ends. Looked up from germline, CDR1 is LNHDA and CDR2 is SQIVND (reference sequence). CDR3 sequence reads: CASMNPRAYQETQYF. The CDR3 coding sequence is TGTGCCAGTATGAACCCGAGGGCTTACCAAGAGACCCAGTACTTC. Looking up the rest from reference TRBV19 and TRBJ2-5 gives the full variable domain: DGGITQSPKYLFRKEGQNVTLSCEQNLNHDAMYWYRQDPGQGLRLIYYSQIVNDFQKGDIAEGYSVSREKKESFPLTVTSAQKNPTAFYLCASMNPRAYQETQYFGPGTRLLVL.

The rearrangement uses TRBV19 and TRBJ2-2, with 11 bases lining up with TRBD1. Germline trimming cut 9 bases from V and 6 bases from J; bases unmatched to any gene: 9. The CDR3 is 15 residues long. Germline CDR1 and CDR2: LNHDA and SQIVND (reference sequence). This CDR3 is CASRGQGARAGELFF. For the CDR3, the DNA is TGTGCCAGCAGAGGACAGGGGGCGCGGGCCGGGGAGCTGTTTTTT. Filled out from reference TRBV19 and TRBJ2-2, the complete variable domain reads DGGITQSPKYLFRKEGQNVTLSCEQNLNHDAMYWYRQDPGQGLRLIYYSQIVNDFQKGDIAEGYSVSREKKESFPLTVTSAQKNPTAFYLCASRGQGARAGELFFGEGSRLTVL.

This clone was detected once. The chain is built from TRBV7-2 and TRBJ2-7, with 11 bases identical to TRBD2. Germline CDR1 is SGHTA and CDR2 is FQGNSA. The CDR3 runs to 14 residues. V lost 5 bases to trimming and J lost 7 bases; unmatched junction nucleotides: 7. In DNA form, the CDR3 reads TGTGCCAGCAGCCCCACTAGCGGGAGCGGTGAGCAGTACTTC. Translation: CASSPTSGSGEQYF.

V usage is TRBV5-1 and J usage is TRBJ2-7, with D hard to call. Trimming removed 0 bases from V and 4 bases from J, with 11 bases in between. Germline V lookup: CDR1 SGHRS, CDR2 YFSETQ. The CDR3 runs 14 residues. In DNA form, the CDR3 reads TGCGCCAGCAGCTTGGATCCTAGTTCGTACGAGCAGTACTTC. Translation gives CASSLDPSSYEQYF.

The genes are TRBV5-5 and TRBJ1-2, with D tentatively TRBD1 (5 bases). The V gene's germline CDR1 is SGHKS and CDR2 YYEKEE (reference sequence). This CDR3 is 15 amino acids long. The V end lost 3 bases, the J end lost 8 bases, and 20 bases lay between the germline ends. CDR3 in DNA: TGTGCCAGCAGCTCACACGGAGCAGGGTTGCAGGGCTACACCTTC. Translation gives CASSSHGAGLQGYTF.

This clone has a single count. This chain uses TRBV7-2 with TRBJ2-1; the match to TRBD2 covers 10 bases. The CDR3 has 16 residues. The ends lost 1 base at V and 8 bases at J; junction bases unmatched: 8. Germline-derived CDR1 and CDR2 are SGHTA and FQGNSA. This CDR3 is CASSLESLAGVYEQFF. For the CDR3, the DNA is TGTGCCAGCAGCTTAGAGTCCCTAGCGGGAGTCTATGAGCAGTTCTTC.

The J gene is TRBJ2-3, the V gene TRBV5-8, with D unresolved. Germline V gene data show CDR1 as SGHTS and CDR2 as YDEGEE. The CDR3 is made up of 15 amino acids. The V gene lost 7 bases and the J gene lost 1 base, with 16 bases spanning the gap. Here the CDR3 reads CASVRGLTGTDTQYF. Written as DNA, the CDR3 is TGTGCCAGCGTCCGAGGTCTAACCGGCACAGATACGCAGTATTTT.

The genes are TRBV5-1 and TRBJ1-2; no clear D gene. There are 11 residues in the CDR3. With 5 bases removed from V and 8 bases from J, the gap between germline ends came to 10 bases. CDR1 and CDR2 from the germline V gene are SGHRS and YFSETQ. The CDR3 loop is CASREGGGYTF. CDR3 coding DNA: TGCGCCAGCAGGGAGGGAGGCGGCTACACCTTC.

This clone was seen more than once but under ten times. CDR3 loop: CASNNRDYEQYF. The CDR3 region has the DNA TGTGCCAGCAATAACAGGGACTACGAGCAGTACTTC. The chain recombines TRBV5-4 with TRBJ2-7; TRBD1 is a possible D gene (6 bases). Trimming left V 6 bases short and J 3 bases short, with 10 bases between. The CDR3 runs 12 residues. CDR1 and CDR2 (germline): SGHNT, YYREEE (reference sequence).

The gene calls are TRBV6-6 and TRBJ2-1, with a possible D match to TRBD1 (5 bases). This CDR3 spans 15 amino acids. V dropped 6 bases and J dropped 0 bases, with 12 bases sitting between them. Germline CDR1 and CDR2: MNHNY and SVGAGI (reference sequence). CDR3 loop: CASSPLGPSYNEQFF. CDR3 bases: TGTGCCAGCAGCCCTTTGGGGCCCTCCTACAATGAGCAGTTCTTC.

The CDR3 coding sequence is TGTGCCAGCACCCGAGGTGGGCGGGGGGAATACAATGAGCAGTTCTTC. Translation gives CASTRGGRGEYNEQFF. This chain uses TRBV2 with TRBJ2-1; 8 bases are a match to TRBD2. The CDR3 has 16 residues. J was trimmed by 4 bases and V by 7 bases; bases with no gene match: 12. In germline, CDR1 is SNHLY, CDR2 FYNNEI. Full variable domain (outside the CDR3, taken from reference TRBV2 and TRBJ2-1): EPEVTQTPSHQVTQMGQEVILRCVPISNHLYFYWYRQILGQKVEFLVSFYNNEISEKSEIFDDQFSVERPDGSNFTLKIRSTKLEDSAMYFCASTRGGRGEYNEQFFGPGTRLTVL.

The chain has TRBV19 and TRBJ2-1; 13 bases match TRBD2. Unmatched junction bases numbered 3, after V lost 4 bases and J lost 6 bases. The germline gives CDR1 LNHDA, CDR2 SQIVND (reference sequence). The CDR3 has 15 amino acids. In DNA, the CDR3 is TGTGCCAGTAGTAAAGGACTAGCGGGAGTCAATGAGCAGTTCTTC. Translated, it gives CASSKGLAGVNEQFF.

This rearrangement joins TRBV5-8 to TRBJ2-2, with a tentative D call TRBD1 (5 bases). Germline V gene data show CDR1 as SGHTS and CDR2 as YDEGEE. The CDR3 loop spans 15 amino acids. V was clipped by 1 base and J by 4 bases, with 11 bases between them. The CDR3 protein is CASSLWQGTTGELFF. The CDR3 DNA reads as TGTGCCAGCAGCTTGTGGCAGGGAACCACCGGGGAGCTGTTTTTT.

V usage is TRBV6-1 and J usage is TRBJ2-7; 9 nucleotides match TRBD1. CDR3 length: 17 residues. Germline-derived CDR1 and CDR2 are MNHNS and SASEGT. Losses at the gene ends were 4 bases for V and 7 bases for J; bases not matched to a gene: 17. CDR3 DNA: TGTGCCAGCAGTGGCGTCTCATCCGGGACAGGGCGTCGGGAGCAGTACTTC. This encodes CASSGVSSGTGRREQYF.

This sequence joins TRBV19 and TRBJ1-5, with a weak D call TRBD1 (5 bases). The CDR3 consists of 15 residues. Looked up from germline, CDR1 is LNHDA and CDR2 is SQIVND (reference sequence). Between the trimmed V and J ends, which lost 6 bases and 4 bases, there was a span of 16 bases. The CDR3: CASREGGTLNQPQHF. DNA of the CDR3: TGTGCCAGTAGGGAGGGAGGGACCTTGAATCAGCCCCAGCATTTT.

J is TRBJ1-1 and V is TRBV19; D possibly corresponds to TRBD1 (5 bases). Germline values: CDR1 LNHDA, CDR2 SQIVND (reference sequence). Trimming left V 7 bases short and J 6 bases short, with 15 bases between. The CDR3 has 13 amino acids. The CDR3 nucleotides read TGTGCCAGTATGGGGCTTTTGGTCCCTGAAGCTTTCTTT. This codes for CASMGLLVPEAFF.